The entry that follows covers one T cell receptor (beta chain) sequence. The entry originates in a study of blood T cell repertoires in COVID-19. Germline V gene data show CDR1 as SGHVS and CDR2 as FQNEAQ. The CDR3 has 15 amino acids. Trimming took off 5 bases at V and 3 bases at J, with 14 bases between the two ends. Measured with immunoSEQ multiplex PCR; TCRdb has only the in-frame clones, and not every one. The data hold about 180,000 clones, with approximately 85% observed a single time. Source material: peripheral blood. The receptor comes from a woman over 75 with acute or convalescent COVID-19. V gene TRBV7-8 combines with J gene TRBJ1-5; possibly TRBD1 for D (5 bases). The CDR3 is CASSPLSGINQPQHF. CDR3 nucleotides: TGTGCCAGCAGCCCTCTTTCAGGGATCAATCAGCCCCAGCATTTT.